The 26 T cell receptor beta chains given below trace back to one sample, sequenced in a study of cytomegalovirus exposure and HLA in healthy donors. It was with 60 Vbeta and 13 Jbeta primers that the PCR ran. The method was immunoSEQ multiplex PCR; TCRdb's version includes in-frame clones alone and lacks a portion of them. The sample lists 170,000 or so clones; over 70% were seen once. Sequencing used PBMCs. All receptors come from a woman aged 45-65 years in good health and CMV-seropositive.

V usage is TRBV25-1 and J usage is TRBJ1-1; D perhaps matches TRBD1 (6 bases). The CDR3 totals 15 residues. The V gene's germline CDR1 is MGHDK and CDR2 SYGVNS. Trimming cost V 9 bases and J 7 bases, with 24 bases left between them. In DNA form, the CDR3 reads TGTGCCAGTTCACCCCGGACGGGACAATCGGGTGAAGCTTTCTTT. It is translated as CASSPRTGQSGEAFF.

The chain uses TRBV10-3 and TRBJ2-7, with D maybe TRBD1 (6 bases). Trimming left V 6 bases short and J 2 bases short, with 20 bases between. CDR1 and CDR2 from the germline V gene are ENHRY and SYGVKD. The CDR3 sequence is 16 residues long. CDR3 sequence reads: CAISPIPAGVTYEQYF. In DNA, the CDR3 is TGTGCCATCAGCCCAATCCCAGCAGGGGTGACCTACGAGCAGTACTTC.

This rearrangement joins TRBV7-9 to TRBJ1-6, with D tentatively TRBD1 (6 bases). The germline CDR1 and CDR2 sequences are SEHNR and FQNEAQ (reference sequence). The CDR3 totals 14 residues. Trimming pared 5 bases from V and 5 bases from J, leaving 10 bases between. Here the CDR3 reads CASSQNRDNSPLHF. The CDR3 DNA follows: TGTGCCAGCAGCCAGAACAGGGATAATTCACCCCTCCACTTT.

The chain couples TRBV19 to TRBJ1-2, with 8 positions matching TRBD1. The CDR3 totals 14 residues. The germline V gene has CDR1 LNHDA and CDR2 SQIVND (reference sequence). With 5 bases clipped from V and 2 bases from J, the junction kept 4 bases outside the gene matches. CDR3: CASSEQGGNYGYTF. For the CDR3, the DNA is TGTGCCAGTAGTGAACAGGGGGGAAACTATGGCTACACCTTC.

In this sample, this clone turned up once. The rearrangement links TRBV19 to TRBJ1-4; 9 bases are a match to TRBD1. V shed 7 bases and J 8 bases; nucleotides not matched to a gene: 11. This CDR3 region has 15 residues. Germline V lookup: CDR1 LNHDA, CDR2 SQIVND (reference sequence). CDR3 amino acids: CASTRPGTGSEKLFF. The CDR3 DNA is TGTGCCAGTACTCGGCCAGGGACAGGGTCCGAAAAACTGTTTTTT.

To note about this clone: At one end, the junction sequence differs from germline, possibly due to a read error. V usage is TRBV7-8 and J usage is TRBJ1-1, with D hard to call. The V gene's germline CDR1 is SGHVS and CDR2 FQNEAQ. The CDR3 is 13 amino acids. The DNA of the CDR3 is TGTGCCAGCAGCCCACGACTTTCGTCCTTTCTTATCTTT. This gives the protein CASSPRLSSFLIF.

The rearrangement links TRBV7-8 to TRBJ2-7; 7 bases align to TRBD1. J gave up 5 bases and V 1 base, and 5 bases lay outside the gene matches. This CDR3 spans 14 amino acids. CDR1 and CDR2 from the germline V gene are SGHVS and FQNEAQ. The CDR3 reads CASSLEGGIDEQYF. For the CDR3, the DNA is TGTGCCAGCAGCTTAGAAGGGGGCATCGACGAGCAGTACTTC. Using reference TRBV7-8 and TRBJ2-7 for the parts outside the CDR3, the full variable domain is GAGVSQSPRYKVAKRGQDVALRCDPISGHVSLFWYQQALGQGPEFLTYFQNEAQLDKSGLPSDRFFAERPEGSVSTLKIQRTQQEDSAVYLCASSLEGGIDEQYFGPGTRLTVT.

The chain has TRBV5-1 and TRBJ2-5, with a possible D match to TRBD1 (6 bases). Germline V gene sequence: CDR1 SGHRS, CDR2 YFSETQ. Trimming stripped 4 bases from V and 0 bases from J, with 7 bases between. CDR3 length equals 13 residues. The CDR3 protein is CASSGDNQETQYF. CDR3 DNA: TGCGCCAGCAGCGGGGACAACCAAGAGACCCAGTACTTC.

The genes are TRBV28 and TRBJ1-2; 7 nucleotides line up with TRBD1. Germline CDR1 is MDHEN and CDR2 is SYDVKM. Trimming took 6 bases from V and 9 from J; bases not matched to a gene: 10. The CDR3 has 13 amino acids. The CDR3 DNA reads as TGTGCCAGCAGCCTGGGACAGCTGAGACGCTACACCTTC. Amino acid sequence: CASSLGQLRRYTF.

This clone occurred a few times. The rearrangement links TRBV7-2 to TRBJ1-6, with D maybe TRBD1 (5 bases). Germline CDR1 is SGHTA and CDR2 is FQGNSA. The CDR3 consists of 15 residues. The V gene lost 5 bases and the J gene lost 2 bases, with 10 bases spanning the gap. CDR3 protein: CASSPPGAYNSPLHF. Here the CDR3 DNA reads TGTGCCAGCAGCCCGCCGGGGGCCTATAATTCACCCCTCCACTTT.

J is TRBJ2-5 and V is TRBV7-2; D gene ambiguous. The CDR3 runs 12 residues. V was pared by 4 bases and J by 2 bases, with 5 bases between. The germline CDR1 and CDR2 sequences are SGHTA and FQGNSA. The CDR3 loop reads CASSSSQETQYF. The CDR3 DNA is TGTGCCAGCAGCTCGTCGCAAGAGACCCAGTACTTC.

This clone was seen more than once but under ten times. The chain combines TRBV11-3 with TRBJ1-5; D not resolved. Trimming pared 0 bases from V and 4 bases from J, leaving 4 bases between. Germline CDR1 reads SGHNT; CDR2 reads YENEEA. CDR3 size: 13 residues. CDR3 sequence: CASSLDLNQPQHF. CDR3 sequence (DNA): TGTGCCAGCAGCTTAGATTTAAATCAGCCCCAGCATTTT.

The chain links TRBV7-2 to TRBJ2-1; 7 bases align to TRBD2. Germline lookup yields CDR1 SGHTA and CDR2 FQGNSA. The CDR3 spans 16 residues. The junction had 7 bases not matched to a gene; V was cut back by 1 base and J by 4 bases. CDR3 coding DNA: TGTGCCAGCAGCTTAGACCCGGGGGGACTTTACAATGAGCAGTTCTTC. Translation gives CASSLDPGGLYNEQFF.

V and J are TRBV19 and TRBJ1-4; 8 nucleotides agree with TRBD1. Germline CDR1 reads LNHDA; CDR2 reads SQIVND (reference sequence). The CDR3 spans 18 residues. Unmatched junction bases numbered 11, after V lost 2 bases and J lost 3 bases. The CDR3 is CASSIRRDRNSANEKLFF. DNA of the CDR3: TGTGCCAGTAGTATACGGCGGGACAGGAATTCTGCTAATGAAAAACTGTTTTTT.

The chain employs TRBV2 and TRBJ2-4; 10 bases agree with TRBD1. CDR3 size: 15 residues. V trimming: 4 bases; J trimming: 12 bases; junction bases outside the gene matches: 12. Germline V gives CDR1 SNHLY, CDR2 FYNNEI. The CDR3 DNA is TGTGCCAGCAGTGCGGAGGGGACAGGGGTGCACAGTCAGTACTTC. It encodes CASSAEGTGVHSQYF.

The chain employs TRBV28 and TRBJ2-2, with TRBD1 identical over 9 bases. This CDR3 has 14 amino acids. From germline, CDR1 is MDHEN and CDR2 SYDVKM. Trimming at V came to 4 bases and at J to 6 bases, leaving 3 bases not matched to a gene. CDR3 sequence (DNA): TGTGCCAGCAGTTCAACAGGGGGCCCCGGGGAGCTGTTTTTT. Protein product: CASSSTGGPGELFF.

This clone was picked up one time. The genes are TRBV6-5 and TRBJ1-1, with a tentative D call TRBD1 (5 bases). Germline CDR1 reads MNHEY; CDR2 reads SVGAGI. V lost 6 bases to trimming and J lost 4 bases, with 15 bases between them. The CDR3 is 14 amino acids. The CDR3 sequence: CASSPGGVFTEAFF. CDR3 nucleotides: TGTGCCAGCAGCCCCGGGGGGGTTTTCACTGAAGCTTTCTTT.

This chain connects TRBV9 to TRBJ2-3; D perhaps matches TRBD1 (5 bases). The CDR3 covers 15 residues. The germline CDR1 and CDR2 sequences are SGDLS and YYNGEE. V lost 3 bases to trimming and J lost 3 bases, with 14 bases between them. CDR3: CASSGRVTGTDTQYF. CDR3 nucleotide sequence: TGTGCCAGCAGCGGCAGGGTGACCGGAACAGATACGCAGTATTTT.

This chain links TRBV5-1 with TRBJ2-2, with 9 bases lining up with TRBD1. Germline lookup yields CDR1 SGHRS and CDR2 YFSETQ. The length of the CDR3 is 15 residues. J gave up 5 bases and V 4 bases, and 6 bases lay outside the gene matches. The CDR3 reads CASSRGTGRTGELFF. As DNA, the CDR3 is TGCGCCAGCAGCAGGGGGACAGGGCGGACCGGGGAGCTGTTTTTT.

The chain has TRBV28 and TRBJ1-2, with 7 bases matching TRBD1. After removal of 4 bases from V and 4 bases from J, the junction contained 6 bases not matched to a gene. Germline CDR1 is MDHEN and CDR2 is SYDVKM. This CDR3 contains 14 residues. In nucleotides, the CDR3 is TGTGCCAGCAGTTCATCGGGACAGCTCTATGGCTACACCTTC. It is translated as CASSSSGQLYGYTF.

The chain has TRBV28 and TRBJ2-3; D is uncertain. With 2 bases removed from V and 1 base from J, the gap between germline ends came to 10 bases. There are 15 residues in the CDR3. CDR1 and CDR2 (germline): MDHEN, SYDVKM. CDR3 DNA: TGTGCCAGCAGTTTAACCGTGCCGGGCACAGATACGCAGTATTTT. It encodes CASSLTVPGTDTQYF. The entire variable domain, with the rest obtained from reference TRBV28 and TRBJ2-3, is as follows: DVKVTQSSRYLVKRTGEKVFLECVQDMDHENMFWYRQDPGLGLRLIYFSYDVKMKEKGDIPEGYSVSREKKERFSLILESASTNQTSMYLCASSLTVPGTDTQYFGPGTRLTVL.

The chain carries TRBV7-2 and TRBJ2-5; a possible D gene is TRBD2 (7 bases). The CDR3 sequence is 14 residues long. The V gene's germline CDR1 is SGHTA and CDR2 FQGNSA. Trimming stripped 5 bases from V and 5 bases from J, with 15 bases between. The CDR3, as DNA: TGTGCCAGCAGCGGCGGCGGGGGCGAGGAGACCCAGTACTTC. It specifies CASSGGGGEETQYF.

This clone has just a few counts. The gene calls are TRBV6-6 and TRBJ2-1; 9 nucleotides line up with TRBD2. CDR3 length: 15 residues. The ends lost 6 bases at V and 10 bases at J; junction bases unmatched: 13. Germline V CDR1 and CDR2: MNHNY, SVGAGI (reference sequence). CDR3 protein: CASRHLAGSLSEQFF. The CDR3 DNA sequence: TGTGCCAGCAGGCACCTAGCGGGATCCCTGTCGGAGCAGTTCTTC.

This chain links TRBV7-6 with TRBJ1-2; 10 positions match TRBD1. J gave up 5 bases and V 0 bases, and 3 bases lay outside the gene matches. The CDR3 loop spans 15 amino acids. Germline CDR1 SGHVS, CDR2 FNYEAQ. CDR3 in DNA: TGTGCCAGCAGCTTAGCCCCGGGACAGGGGTATGGCTACACCTTC. It codes for CASSLAPGQGYGYTF. Drawing the rest from reference TRBV7-6 and TRBJ1-2, the complete variable domain is GAGVSQSPRYKVTKRGQDVALRCDPISGHVSLYWYRQALGQGPEFLTYFNYEAQQDKSGLPNDRFSAERPEGSISTLTIQRTEQRDSAMYRCASSLAPGQGYGYTFGSGTRLTVV.

J is TRBJ1-1 and V is TRBV18; 8 nucleotides agree with TRBD1. Losses at the gene ends were 11 bases for V and 7 bases for J; bases not matched to a gene: 15. The CDR3 runs 14 residues. Germline CDR1 KGHSH, CDR2 LQKENI. The CDR3 is CAGSQRGDRFEAFF. CDR3 in DNA: TGTGCCGGGTCCCAAAGGGGGGACAGGTTTGAAGCTTTCTTT.

The J gene is TRBJ2-3, the V gene TRBV7-2, with D unresolved. Germline CDR1 reads SGHTA; CDR2 reads FQGNSA. Trimming removed 3 bases from V and 4 bases from J, with 8 bases in between. CDR3 length equals 13 residues. CDR3 region: CASSFVGPDTQYF. DNA of the CDR3: TGTGCCAGCAGCTTCGTGGGCCCAGATACGCAGTATTTT.